This T cell receptor beta chain was identified during a study of T cell changes during pregnancy in multiple sclerosis. The table lists this clone with a count of one. Other DNA sequences from this sample encode an identical CDR3 as well. Germline V gene sequence: CDR1 SGHRS, CDR2 YFSETQ. V lost 0 bases and J 7 bases, leaving 10 bases between the germline ends. This CDR3 is built from 13 residues. Profiled with immunoSEQ multiplex PCR; TCRdb holds only in-frame clones, not every one. The profile shows over 50,000 clones, approximately 85% of them singletons. Here the sequenced sample was peripheral blood, taken in the first trimester of pregnancy. This receptor was obtained from a female donor with multiple sclerosis, enrolled in a pregnancy study. This chain joins TRBV5-1 and TRBJ1-2; tentatively, D is TRBD1 (5 bases). This CDR3 is CASSLGQGSGYTF. DNA for the CDR3: TGCGCCAGCAGCTTGGGGCAGGGAAGTGGCTACACCTTC.